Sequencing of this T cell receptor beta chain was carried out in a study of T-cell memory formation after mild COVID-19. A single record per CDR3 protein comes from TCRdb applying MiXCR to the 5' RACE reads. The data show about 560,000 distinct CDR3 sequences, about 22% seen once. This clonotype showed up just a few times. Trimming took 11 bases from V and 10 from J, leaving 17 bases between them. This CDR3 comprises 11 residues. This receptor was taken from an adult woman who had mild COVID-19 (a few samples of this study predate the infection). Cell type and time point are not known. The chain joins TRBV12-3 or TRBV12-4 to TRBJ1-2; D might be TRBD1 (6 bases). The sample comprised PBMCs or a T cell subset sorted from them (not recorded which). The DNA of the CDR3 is TGTGCCCTGGGGGCCAGGGTTGTCTACACCTTC. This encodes CALGARVVYTF.